These 17 T cell receptor beta chains came from one sample sequenced in a study of CD8 T cells in ankylosing spondylitis. TCRdb reanalysed the 5' RACE reads using MiXCR and keeps one entry per CDR3 protein. The sample lists roughly 100,000 distinct CDR3 sequences, roughly 8.3% occurring once. Sample: blood, either unsorted or a sorted T cell fraction (not recorded which). The receptor source for this set is a male donor with ankylosing spondylitis or in good health (not recorded which).

This clonotype was observed a handful of times. CDR3 region: CASSPSGSVGKLFF. The DNA for the CDR3 is TGTGCCAGCAGTCCTTCGGGGTCCGTCGGAAAACTGTTTTTT. This chain joins TRBV12-3 or TRBV12-4 and TRBJ1-4; unclear D gene. The CDR3 has 14 amino acids. The germline V and J ends were trimmed by 5 bases and 10 bases, with 17 bases remaining between them.

A word on this clonotype: Germline and junction disagree at one end, which may indicate a read error. The rearrangement links TRBV7-2 to TRBJ2-7, with D maybe TRBD1 (6 bases). Germline V CDR1 and CDR2: SGHTA, FQGNSA. The CDR3 length is 14 residues. Written as DNA, the CDR3 is TGTGTCAGCAGCTTAGGGCAGGGGTATGGGGAGCAGTACTTC. The encoded protein is CVSSLGQGYGEQYF.

In its sample, this clonotype was seen many times. The genes are TRBV12-3 or TRBV12-4 and TRBJ1-2, with 11 bases aligning to TRBD1. The V gene end was trimmed by 4 bases and the J gene end by 4 bases; junction bases not matched to a gene: 8. This CDR3 has 16 residues. The CDR3 nucleotides read TGTGCCAGCAGTTCAACGGACAGGGGGCTTGTCTATGGCTACACCTTC. Protein sequence: CASSSTDRGLVYGYTF.

At least ten counts were recorded for this clonotype. V usage is TRBV5-6 and J usage is TRBJ1-1; a possible D gene is TRBD1 (5 bases). V lost 0 bases to trimming and J lost 6 bases, with 12 bases between them. The CDR3 loop spans 14 amino acids. The germline V gene encodes CDR1 SGHDT and CDR2 YYEEEE. The chain's CDR3 is CASSLGGGIPEAFF. CDR3 bases: TGTGCCAGCAGCTTGGGGGGGGGGATTCCTGAAGCTTTCTTT.

A few counts support this clonotype. The J gene is TRBJ1-4, the V gene TRBV5-1; D is possibly TRBD1 (5 bases). The CDR3 totals 14 residues. Germline V gene sequence: CDR1 SGHRS, CDR2 YFSETQ. V was clipped by 4 bases and J by 7 bases, with 14 bases between them. In nucleotides, the CDR3 is TGCGCCAGCAGCCTGAGCCAGGGCGGTGAAAAACTGTTTTTT. Protein: CASSLSQGGEKLFF.

This chain uses TRBV6-4 with TRBJ2-7; D not resolved. V shed 6 bases and J shed 0 bases, with 12 bases lying between them. The germline V gene encodes CDR1 MRHNA and CDR2 SNTAGT. CDR3 size: 14 residues. The CDR3 DNA is TGTGCCAGCAGGGTACAGCCGAACTCCTACGAGCAGTACTTC. Amino acids: CASRVQPNSYEQYF.

This clonotype was seen repeatedly, ten times or more. This chain connects TRBV10-3 to TRBJ1-2; TRBD1 might be the D (6 bases). Trimming removed 9 bases from V and 8 bases from J, with 16 bases in between. The CDR3 length is 12 residues. Germline assignment: CDR1 ENHRY and CDR2 SYGVKD. CDR3 sequence: CAIEDRIYGYTF. The DNA of the CDR3 is TGTGCCATTGAGGACAGAATCTACGGCTACACCTTC.

The rearrangement joins TRBV20-1 to TRBJ1-6, with D possibly being TRBD1 (6 bases). Deletions cut 3 bases from V and 8 bases from J, with 14 bases between. CDR1 and CDR2 from the germline V gene are DFQATT and SNEGSKA (reference sequence). The CDR3 is 14 amino acids. The CDR3 nucleotides are TGCAGTGCTAGGCCCGGGGGCGTTTATTCACCCCTCCACTTT. Its translation: CSARPGGVYSPLHF.

This clonotype was detected many times. This chain joins TRBV5-6 and TRBJ2-1, with 12 bases lining up with TRBD2. V trimming: 6 bases; J trimming: 6 bases; junction bases outside the gene matches: 10. CDR1 is SGHDT, CDR2 YYEEEE, per germline. The CDR3 spans 16 residues. Here the CDR3 reads CASTLGTSGGSNEQFF. In nucleotides, the CDR3 is TGTGCCAGCACCCTCGGTACTAGCGGGGGGAGCAATGAGCAGTTCTTC. Supplemented by reference TRBV5-6 and TRBJ2-1, the full variable domain reads DAGVTQSPTHLIKTRGQQVTLRCSPKSGHDTVSWYQQALGQGPQFIFQYYEEEERQRGNFPDRFSGHQFPNYSSELNVNALLLGDSALYLCASTLGTSGGSNEQFFGPGTRLTVL.

This clonotype was found many times. The chain combines TRBV5-5 with TRBJ2-3; no definite D call. V was trimmed by 0 bases and J by 1 base, leaving 9 bases between them. CDR3 size: 15 residues. Germline V lookup: CDR1 SGHKS, CDR2 YYEKEE (reference sequence). The CDR3 loop reads CASSLGGRRTDTQYF. The CDR3, as DNA: TGTGCCAGCAGCTTGGGGGGAAGGCGCACAGATACGCAGTATTTT.

The table lists this clonotype with many counts. The gene calls are TRBV12-3 or TRBV12-4 and TRBJ1-4; TRBD1 aligns across 7 bases. There are 17 residues in the CDR3. Losses at the gene ends were 1 base for V and 0 bases for J; bases not matched to a gene: 5. The CDR3 reads CASSLVQGVATNEKLFF. The DNA of the CDR3 is TGTGCCAGCAGTTTAGTTCAGGGGGTTGCAACTAATGAAAAACTGTTTTTT.

This clonotype was counted many times. The gene calls are TRBV6-5 and TRBJ2-7, with D possibly matching TRBD1 (6 bases). Germline CDR1 MNHEY, CDR2 SVGAGI. The CDR3 is 16 amino acids. V was trimmed by 0 bases and J by 4 bases, leaving 16 bases between them. The CDR3 sequence: CASSYSQWGPGYEQYF. CDR3 DNA sequence: TGTGCCAGCAGTTACTCTCAGTGGGGGCCGGGATACGAGCAGTACTTC.

This clonotype was counted at least ten times. J is TRBJ2-1 and V is TRBV20-1; 7 bases align to TRBD2. V lost 6 bases and J lost 7; bases outside the gene matches: 15. The CDR3 length is 15 residues. Per the germline V gene, CDR1 is DFQATT and CDR2 is SNEGSKA (reference sequence). CDR3 in amino acids: CSAQTPSGKENEQFF. CDR3 in DNA: TGCAGTGCGCAGACGCCTAGCGGTAAGGAGAATGAGCAGTTCTTC.

This clonotype was observed many times. The genes are TRBV7-2 and TRBJ2-3; D may be TRBD1 or TRBD2 (5 bases each). CDR1 and CDR2 from the germline V gene are SGHTA and FQGNSA. The V end was cut by 3 bases, the J end by 2 bases, with 12 bases between. CDR3 length: 15 residues. The CDR3 DNA reads as TGTGCCAGCAGCTTCCGGGGCGGACCCACAGATACGCAGTATTTT. This translates into CASSFRGGPTDTQYF.

This clonotype has a count of ten or more. The chain uses TRBV29-1 and TRBJ2-1; 11 bases fit TRBD2. The CDR3 totals 13 residues. From germline, CDR1 is SQVTM and CDR2 ANQGSEA. V was clipped by 3 bases and J by 10 bases; unmatched bases: 5. The CDR3 loop is CSVDRTSGGEQFF. CDR3 DNA: TGCAGCGTTGACCGAACTAGCGGGGGAGAGCAGTTCTTC.

This clonotype was counted at least ten times. The V call is TRBV29-1, the J call TRBJ2-7; TRBD2 aligns across 8 bases. Germline V lookup: CDR1 SQVTM, CDR2 ANQGSEA. The CDR3 length is 13 residues. After removal of 7 bases from V and 3 bases from J, the junction contained 8 bases not matched to a gene. The CDR3 bases are TGCAGCGGATCGCAGGGGACTAGCTACGAGCAGTACTTC. It translates to CSGSQGTSYEQYF.

This clonotype was seen many times. V gene TRBV20-1 combines with J gene TRBJ2-3; D perhaps matches TRBD1 (6 bases). Trimming shortened V by 6 bases and J by 5 bases, and 15 bases separated the two germline ends. The CDR3 has 13 amino acids. Per the germline V gene, CDR1 is DFQATT and CDR2 is SNEGSKA (reference sequence). The CDR3 loop reads CSAEDRGVDTQYF. The CDR3 nucleotides read TGCAGTGCCGAGGACAGAGGGGTAGATACGCAGTATTTT.